This T cell receptor beta chain was recorded in a study of blood T cell repertoires in COVID-19. Authors' data handling: It was from reference gene primer amplification that nucleated cell counts were estimated. Repertoires were generated with immunoSEQ multiplex PCR, while TCRdb's copy carries only in-frame clones and drops some. Clonal size and the V and J genes are those of that table, whereas D and trimming came from the DNA. The sample has around 300,000 clones; about 85% are singletons. The sequenced sample was peripheral blood. The TCR originated in a human donor in a cohort sampled during active COVID-19.

CDR3: CASSQDATDEQFF. CDR3 sequence (DNA): TGTGCCAGCAGCCAAGATGCTACGGATGAGCAGTTCTTC. V and J are TRBV4-2 and TRBJ2-1; D uncertain. The germline gives CDR1 LGHNA, CDR2 YNFKEQ. Trimming shortened V by 0 bases and J by 8 bases, and 8 bases separated the two germline ends. The CDR3 contains 13 residues.